This entry features one TCR beta chain sequence. Antigen unknown. The data are from a study of cytomegalovirus exposure and HLA in healthy donors. With 5 bases removed from V and 8 bases from J, the gap between germline ends came to 12 bases. Germline CDR1 and CDR2: MDHEN and SYDVKM. The CDR3 length is 13 residues. Notes on the study in general: It was shown in a later analysis that HLA-associated TCR beta chains were more clonally expanded than other, equally common chains. The authors confirmed in vitro that a few CMV-associated chains were specific for CMV antigens. 150 or so TCR beta chains were listed as cytomegalovirus-associated. Available immune exposure information was restricted to CMV serostatus only.

PCR employed 60 Vbeta and 13 Jbeta primers. Repertoires were generated with immunoSEQ multiplex PCR, while TCRdb's copy carries only in-frame clones and drops some. The sample consists of some 130,000 clones, around 76% of them appearing once. The TCR sequence derives from a male donor in good health and CMV-seronegative. This rearrangement joins TRBV28 to TRBJ1-4, with TRBD1 as a possible D gene (6 bases). Sequences were obtained from PBMCs. CDR3 amino acids: CASSPGAIEKLFF. The CDR3 nucleotides read TGTGCCAGCAGTCCAGGGGCGATAGAAAAACTGTTTTTT.